This T cell receptor beta chain was captured in a study of vaccination and CD4 T cells after COVID-19. On the study more broadly: Control cultures, each given a CEFX pool, an HIV-1 Nef pool, or no peptide, were included.

Whole-study results and caveats: The median number of SARS-CoV-2-reactive clonotypes increased from around 20 to 38, a change that did not reach significance.

An Oncomine TCR Beta short-read assay was used to sequence the DNA from cultured CD4+ T cells. After culture, CD4+ T cells served as the source for genomic DNA extraction. Using its own MiXCR run on the PCR reads, TCRdb lists one record per CDR3 protein. The repertoire holds roughly 6,800 distinct CDR3 sequences, approximately 55% seen once, with almost 35% in the top ten. The treatment: approximately nine-day PBMC culture with coronavirus spike peptide pools or control peptides (ViraFEST assay). ViraFEST used peptide pools to expand antigen-specific T cells, then sequenced TCRs. A remark on this clonotype: Antigen unknown.

V lost 6 bases and J lost 6, with 14 bases in between. The CDR3 is made up of 13 amino acids. The sample consisted of CD4+ T cells from blood, cultured in vitro. This sequence joins TRBV12-3 or TRBV12-4 and TRBJ1-1; D is ambiguous. This clonotype originated in a human donor who had recovered from COVID-19. The CDR3 loop reads CASSSTERAEAFF. The CDR3 region has the DNA TGTGCCAGCAGCTCGACTGAGAGGGCTGAAGCTTTCTTT.